This T cell receptor (beta chain) came from a study of regulatory T cells in long-lasting Graves disease. Findings and limits, study-wide: Favored gene segments in persistent disease were TRBV28, TRBJ1-2 and TRBJ2-5.

Concerning this clonotype itself: What it recognizes is unknown.

For TCR beta, libraries came from iRepertoire HTBI primers and Arm-PCR of CDR3 regions. TCRdb analysed the multiplex PCR reads with MiXCR anew, one entry per CDR3 protein. In the table there are about 470,000 distinct CDR3 sequences, around 14% of which are singletons. Germline V CDR1 and CDR2: SGDLS, YYNGEE. The V gene lost 5 bases and the J gene lost 0 bases, with 11 bases spanning the gap. This CDR3 spans 15 amino acids. Stated time point: newly diagnosed GD, antithyroid drugs for less than 3 months. RNA isolated from PBMCs was used to make the TCR library. The same specimen was also included in a second study, on T cells in Graves' hyperthyroidism and ophthalmopathy.

This chain links TRBV9 with TRBJ2-2, with D perhaps matching TRBD1 or TRBD2 (5 bases each). This receptor was obtained from a woman aged 25 to 39 with Graves disease. The material sequenced was peripheral blood mononuclear cells (PBMCs), taken at new diagnosis, from a patient treated with antithyroid drugs. The CDR3 spells CASRPGTPNTGELFF. In DNA form, the CDR3 reads TGTGCCAGCAGACCCGGGACCCCGAACACCGGGGAGCTGTTTTTT.